A single sample is the source of the 25 T cell receptor beta chains below, sequenced in a study of blood T cell repertoires in COVID-19. Method: immunoSEQ multiplex PCR; TCRdb's copy keeps in-frame clones and lacks some. The sample shows about 46,000 clones, around 83% of them seen only once. The material sequenced was PBMCs or T cells enriched from blood (not recorded which). These receptors were obtained from a woman aged 50 to 65 who had recovered from COVID-19.

The chain is built from TRBV30 and TRBJ1-5, with 9 bases matching TRBD1. V was pared by 1 base and J by 0 bases, with 7 bases of the junction left unmatched. This CDR3 comprises 17 residues. The germline V gene has CDR1 GTSNPN and CDR2 SVGIG (reference sequence). For the CDR3, the DNA is TGTGCCTGGAGTGGGGACAGGGTACGGAATAGCAATCAGCCCCAGCATTTT. Protein sequence: CAWSGDRVRNSNQPQHF. The whole variable domain, filled in from reference TRBV30 and TRBJ1-5, reads SQTIHQWPATLVQPVGSPLSLECTVEGTSNPNLYWYRQAAGRGLQLLFYSVGIGQISSEVPQNLSASRPQDRQFILSSKKLLLSDSGFYLCAWSGDRVRNSNQPQHFGDGTRLSIL.

The chain uses TRBV19 and TRBJ1-1; D gene ambiguous. V shed 1 base and J shed 11 bases, with 11 bases lying between them. This CDR3 has 12 amino acids. The germline CDR1 and CDR2 sequences are LNHDA and SQIVND (reference sequence). This CDR3 is CASSIGGGMAFF. The CDR3 DNA reads as TGTGCCAGTAGTATAGGAGGAGGGATGGCTTTCTTT.

The chain links TRBV7-8 to TRBJ2-1; D may be TRBD1 (5 bases). CDR1 and CDR2 (germline): SGHVS, FQNEAQ. The CDR3 has 14 residues. V lost 5 bases, J lost 9 bases, and 17 bases lay in between. CDR3 sequence: CASSGALGSGEQFF. The CDR3 DNA follows: TGTGCCAGCAGCGGGGCGTTGGGGTCGGGTGAGCAGTTCTTC.

This chain links TRBV2 with TRBJ2-5; 7 nucleotides match TRBD2. CDR3 size: 13 residues. Per the germline V gene, CDR1 is SNHLY and CDR2 is FYNNEI. Unmatched junction bases numbered 6, after V lost 4 bases and J lost 7 bases. CDR3 in DNA: TGTGCCAGCAGTGCCCCGGGACTAAGGACCCAGTACTTC. It encodes CASSAPGLRTQYF.

This clone has just one count. The rearrangement uses TRBV20-1 and TRBJ2-1; TRBD1 matches at 7 bases. Per germline, CDR1 DFQATT and CDR2 SNEGSKA (reference sequence). This CDR3 has 14 residues. J gave up 6 bases and V 6 bases, and 11 bases lay outside the gene matches. CDR3 sequence reads: CSASTGTALNEQFF. CDR3 DNA: TGCAGTGCCAGTACCGGGACAGCCCTCAATGAGCAGTTCTTC.

V is TRBV28 and J is TRBJ2-7; 8 bases are shared with TRBD1. Germline V CDR1 and CDR2: MDHEN, SYDVKM. This CDR3 is built from 13 residues. The ends lost 3 bases at V and 4 bases at J; junction bases unmatched: 2. The CDR3 region is CASSFRDRYEQYF. CDR3 in DNA: TGTGCCAGCAGTTTTCGGGACAGGTACGAGCAGTACTTC.

The chain couples TRBV23-1 to TRBJ1-5; 10 nucleotides line up with TRBD1. TRBV23-1 is assigned to the ORF class and has an uncertain function. V lost 0 bases and J lost 1; bases outside the gene matches: 12. The CDR3 length is 20 residues. The CDR3 here is CASSQSHHKDRGKSNQPQHF. Written as DNA, the CDR3 is TGCGCCAGCAGTCAATCCCATCACAAGGACAGGGGGAAAAGCAATCAGCCCCAGCATTTT.

J is TRBJ1-5 and V is TRBV19; D ambiguous. CDR1 and CDR2 (germline): LNHDA, SQIVND (reference sequence). Deletions cut 2 bases from V and 4 bases from J, with 9 bases between. This CDR3 contains 14 residues. In DNA form, the CDR3 reads TGTGCCAGTAGTATACCCAGCAGGAATCAGCCCCAGCATTTT. Protein product: CASSIPSRNQPQHF.

The chain joins TRBV7-9 to TRBJ2-1; D gene unclear. V was clipped by 5 bases and J by 0 bases, with 14 bases between them. Germline loops: CDR1 SEHNR, CDR2 FQNEAQ (reference sequence). There are 16 residues in the CDR3. CDR3 bases: TGTGCCAGCAGCCCTAGAGCGCAGAGCTCCTACAATGAGCAGTTCTTC. Translating gives CASSPRAQSSYNEQFF.

This clone is medium-sized (0.01 to 0.1%) in the sample. The V gene is TRBV11-2, the J gene TRBJ2-7; 10 positions match TRBD1. The ends lost 5 bases at V and 6 bases at J; junction bases unmatched: 7. CDR3 length: 14 amino acids. Germline loops: CDR1 SGHAT, CDR2 FQNNGV. CDR3 in amino acids: CASSPSGQGIEQYF. CDR3 DNA sequence: TGTGCCAGCAGCCCCTCGGGACAGGGGATCGAGCAGTACTTC.

The chain employs TRBV5-6 and TRBJ1-2; TRBD1 aligns across 9 bases. This CDR3 comprises 14 residues. The germline V gene has CDR1 SGHDT and CDR2 YYEEEE. With V trimmed by 2 bases and J by 6 bases, 5 bases remained unmatched. This chain's CDR3 is CASSLWDRVNGYTF. CDR3 bases: TGTGCCAGCAGCTTATGGGACAGGGTAAATGGCTACACCTTC.

The chain uses TRBV9 and TRBJ2-5; D might be TRBD2 (7 bases). The germline V gene has CDR1 SGDLS and CDR2 YYNGEE. This CDR3 has 15 residues. The V and J ends lost 3 bases and 4 bases respectively, with 16 bases between them. The CDR3 DNA reads TGTGCCAGCAGCGCAGCTTCGGGGGGCCGAGAGACCCAGTACTTC. Protein: CASSAASGGRETQYF.

This chain links TRBV11-2 with TRBJ1-4; D remains unclear. Trimming stripped 4 bases from V and 3 bases from J, with 12 bases between. Per the germline V gene, CDR1 is SGHAT and CDR2 is FQNNGV. The CDR3 is 15 residues long. The CDR3 DNA reads TGTGCCAGCAGCTACCGTTTATCGGCTAATGAAAAACTGTTTTTT. It codes for CASSYRLSANEKLFF.

V usage is TRBV10-3 and J usage is TRBJ1-1, with D possibly TRBD1 on 5 matching bases. Germline CDR1 and CDR2: ENHRY and SYGVKD. There are 14 residues in the CDR3. The V end lost 4 bases, the J end lost 8 bases, and 17 bases lay between the germline ends. CDR3 in DNA: TGTGCCATCAGTGCTCAGGGCTCCTTCCCAGAAGCTTTCTTT. Protein: CAISAQGSFPEAFF.

The J gene is TRBJ2-3, the V gene TRBV6-1; D perhaps matches TRBD1 (6 bases). This CDR3 has 16 amino acids. Germline V gene sequence: CDR1 MNHNS, CDR2 SASEGT. V lost 4 bases to trimming and J lost 5 bases, with 19 bases between them. The CDR3 here is CASSAPGDGLKDTQYF. CDR3 DNA: TGTGCCAGCAGTGCTCCAGGGGACGGATTGAAAGATACGCAGTATTTT.

This clone was picked up one time. The V gene is TRBV7-2, the J gene TRBJ1-2, with unresolved D. V was pared by 6 bases and J by 4 bases, with 15 bases between. Germline V gene lookup returns CDR1 SGHTA and CDR2 FQGNSA. The length of the CDR3 is 14 residues. In DNA, the CDR3 is TGTGCCAGCAGTTCGACTCTCGAGGGCTATGGCTACACCTTC. Translated, it gives CASSSTLEGYGYTF.

The chain links TRBV28 to TRBJ2-7; D not certain. CDR3 length: 14 amino acids. Germline V gene data show CDR1 as MDHEN and CDR2 as SYDVKM. Between the trimmed V and J ends, which lost 2 bases and 2 bases, there was a span of 10 bases. The CDR3 protein is CASSLDPVAYEQYF. The CDR3 bases are TGTGCCAGCAGTTTAGATCCGGTTGCCTACGAGCAGTACTTC.

The chain links TRBV15 to TRBJ2-5; 9 nucleotides agree with TRBD1. This CDR3 region has 16 residues. Germline V lookup: CDR1 LNHNV, CDR2 YYDKDF (reference sequence). J was trimmed by 5 bases and V by 1 base; bases with no gene match: 8. DNA for the CDR3: TGTGCCACCAGCAGAGGTCAACAGGGGGCTTGGGAGACCCAGTACTTC. Its protein is CATSRGQQGAWETQYF. The entire variable domain, with the rest obtained from reference TRBV15 and TRBJ2-5, is as follows: DAMVIQNPRYQVTQFGKPVTLSCSQTLNHNVMYWYQQKSSQAPKLLFHYYDKDFNNEADTPDNFQSRRPNTSFCFLDIRSPGLGDTAMYLCATSRGQQGAWETQYFGPGTRLLVL.

This chain connects TRBV16 to TRBJ1-5, with 9 bases matching TRBD1. Losses at the gene ends were 4 bases for V and 7 bases for J; bases not matched to a gene: 5. The CDR3 loop spans 14 amino acids. CDR1 and CDR2 (germline): KGHSY, FQNENV. DNA for the CDR3: TGTGCCAGCAGCCCGGGACAGGGACGGCAGCCCCAGCATTTT. Encoded protein: CASSPGQGRQPQHF.

The chain employs TRBV5-4 and TRBJ2-7; 8 nucleotides align to TRBD1. The V gene end was trimmed by 3 bases and the J gene end by 7 bases; junction bases not matched to a gene: 12. The CDR3 loop spans 15 amino acids. Per the germline V gene, CDR1 is SGHNT and CDR2 is YYREEE (reference sequence). The CDR3 spells CASSSPDRVLREQYF. DNA of the CDR3: TGTGCCAGCAGCTCCCCGGACAGGGTACTTAGGGAGCAGTACTTC.

The chain is built from TRBV5-8 and TRBJ1-6; the D is unclear. V lost 3 bases and J 5 bases, leaving 9 bases between the germline ends. Germline V gene data show CDR1 as SGHTS and CDR2 as YDEGEE. This CDR3 comprises 14 residues. The CDR3 coding sequence is TGTGCCAGCAGCTGGGGAGGCGATAATTCACCCCTCCACTTT. Translating gives CASSWGGDNSPLHF. The complete variable domain, with remaining parts taken from reference TRBV5-8 and TRBJ1-6, reads EAGVTQSPTHLIKTRGQQATLRCSPISGHTSVYWYQQALGLGLQFLLWYDEGEERNRGNFPPRFSGRQFPNYSSELNVNALELEDSALYLCASSWGGDNSPLHFGNGTRLTVT.

V gene TRBV19 combines with J gene TRBJ1-1; no firm D call. This CDR3 comprises 14 residues. Trimming removed 9 bases at V and 2 bases at J, with 16 bases between. Per the germline V gene, CDR1 is LNHDA and CDR2 is SQIVND (reference sequence). DNA for the CDR3: TGTGCCAGCACTGGAGGCAACTTCAACACTGAAGCTTTCTTT. Its protein product is CASTGGNFNTEAFF.

This clone was seen just once. The chain has TRBV20-1 and TRBJ1-5; D perhaps matches TRBD1 (6 bases). The CDR3 contains 17 residues. Germline CDR1 and CDR2: DFQATT and SNEGSKA (reference sequence). The V gene lost 3 bases and the J gene lost 0 bases, with 18 bases spanning the gap. Here the CDR3 DNA reads TGCAGTGCTAGTCCGAACAGGGCGTCCGATAGCAATCAGCCCCAGCATTTT. Protein: CSASPNRASDSNQPQHF.

The genes are TRBV19 and TRBJ2-1; 9 bases match TRBD2. Germline V gene lookup returns CDR1 LNHDA and CDR2 SQIVND (reference sequence). The CDR3 length is 14 residues. The V segment lost 4 bases and the J segment 4 bases; nucleotides outside the gene matches: 2. Written as DNA, the CDR3 is TGTGCCAGTAGTACGCGGGGGGGATACAATGAGCAGTTCTTC. Amino acids: CASSTRGGYNEQFF.

This clone was picked up one time. This rearrangement joins TRBV29-1 to TRBJ2-7; 9 bases align to TRBD1. In germline, CDR1 is SQVTM, CDR2 ANQGSEA. After removal of 8 bases from V and 2 bases from J, the junction contained 7 bases not matched to a gene. The CDR3 consists of 13 residues. The CDR3 here is CSTKTGGTYEQYF. As DNA, the CDR3 is TGCAGCACCAAGACAGGGGGAACCTACGAGCAGTACTTC.